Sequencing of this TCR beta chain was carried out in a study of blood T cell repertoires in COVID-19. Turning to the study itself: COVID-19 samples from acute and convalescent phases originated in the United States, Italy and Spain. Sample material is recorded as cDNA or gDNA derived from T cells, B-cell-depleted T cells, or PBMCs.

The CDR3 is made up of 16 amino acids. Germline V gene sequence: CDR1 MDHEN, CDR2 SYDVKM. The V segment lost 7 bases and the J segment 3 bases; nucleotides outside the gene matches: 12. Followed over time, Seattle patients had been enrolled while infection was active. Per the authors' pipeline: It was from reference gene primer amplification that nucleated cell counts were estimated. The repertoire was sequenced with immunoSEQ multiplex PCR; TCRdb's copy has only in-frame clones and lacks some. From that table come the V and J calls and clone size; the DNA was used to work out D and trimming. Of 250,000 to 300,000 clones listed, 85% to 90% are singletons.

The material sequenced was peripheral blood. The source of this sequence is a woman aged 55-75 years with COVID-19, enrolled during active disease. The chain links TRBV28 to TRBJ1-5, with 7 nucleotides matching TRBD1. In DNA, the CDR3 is TGTGCCAGCATCCAAGGCGGGACAGTCATCAATCAGCCCCAGCATTTT. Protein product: CASIQGGTVINQPQHF. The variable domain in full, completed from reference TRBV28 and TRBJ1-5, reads DVKVTQSSRYLVKRTGEKVFLECVQDMDHENMFWYRQDPGLGLRLIYFSYDVKMKEKGDIPEGYSVSREKKERFSLILESASTNQTSMYLCASIQGGTVINQPQHFGDGTRLSIL.